This TCR beta chain is from a study of blood T cell repertoires in COVID-19. The assay was immunoSEQ multiplex PCR, and TCRdb's table has in-frame clones only and misses some. Among more than 200,000 clones listed, approximately 84% were seen once. Participant ages covered roughly 18 to 89 years across 24 US areas. The source material was PBMCs or T cells enriched from blood (not recorded which). This TCR derives from a man aged 35 to 55 who had recovered from COVID-19.

As DNA, the CDR3 is TGTGCCAGCAGCTTAGGCAGGGAAATGAACACTGAAGCTTTCTTT. Protein product: CASSLGREMNTEAFF. J is TRBJ1-1 and V is TRBV7-2; possibly TRBD1 for D (5 bases). The germline gives CDR1 SGHTA, CDR2 FQGNSA. V was trimmed by 1 base and J by 0 bases, leaving 9 bases between them. The CDR3 runs to 15 residues.